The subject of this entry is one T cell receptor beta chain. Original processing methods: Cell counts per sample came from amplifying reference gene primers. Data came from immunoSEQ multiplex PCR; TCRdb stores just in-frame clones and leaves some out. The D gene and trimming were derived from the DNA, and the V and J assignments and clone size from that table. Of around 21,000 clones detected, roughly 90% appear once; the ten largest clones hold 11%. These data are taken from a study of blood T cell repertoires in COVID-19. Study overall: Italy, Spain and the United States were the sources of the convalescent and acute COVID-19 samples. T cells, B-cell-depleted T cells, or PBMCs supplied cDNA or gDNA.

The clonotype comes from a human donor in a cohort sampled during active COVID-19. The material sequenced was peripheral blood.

DNA of the CDR3: TGTGCCAGCAGCTTAGTGAAAACAGGGCGCAATGAGCAGTTCTTC. Protein product: CASSLVKTGRNEQFF. The V call is TRBV11-3, the J call TRBJ2-1; a possible D gene is TRBD1 (6 bases). V lost 1 base and J 6 bases, leaving 13 bases between the germline ends. Germline V gene data show CDR1 as SGHNT and CDR2 as YENEEA. This CDR3 spans 15 amino acids. The complete variable domain, with remaining parts taken from reference TRBV11-3 and TRBJ2-1, reads EAGVVQSPRYKIIEKKQPVAFWCNPISGHNTLYWYLQNLGQGPELLIRYENEEAVDDSQLPKDRFSAERLKGVDSTLKIQPAELGDSAVYLCASSLVKTGRNEQFFGPGTRLTVL.